Listed below are T cell receptor beta chains from one sample, sequenced in a study of T-cell memory formation after mild COVID-19. MiXCR, run by TCRdb on the 5' RACE reads, gives a single entry per CDR3 protein. The sample shows 550,000 to 700,000 distinct CDR3 sequences, around 17% of them seen only once. The sequenced material came from PBMCs or a T cell subset sorted from them (not recorded which). All receptors derive from an adult woman who had mild COVID-19 (a few samples of this study predate the infection). Cell type and time point are not known. Both conserved end residues are part of each CDR3. Only part of the rows carry a size: once, few, many, or a class if the clone is expanded.

. | TRBV14 | CASSPQGSLSYEQYF
. | TRBV6-1 | CASIKSYRQYF
few | TRBV4-1 | CASSQDDGNGYTF
. | TRBV7-9 | CASGQTGWHEQYF
. | TRBV7-6 | CASSLGPGGESSYEQYF
. | TRBV30 | CAWSVSSGVKETQYF
. | TRBV4-1 | CASSQEDRTYGQYF
. | TRBV28 | CASSLTGEVNYGYTF
few | TRBV7-2 | CASSSFPGVQYYNEQFF
. | TRBV5-4 | CASSFLWGEEQFF
few | TRBV7-9 | CASSLAQTGGREAFF
few | TRBV5-5 | CASSLVPNYGYTF
few | TRBV11-3 | CASSLLAVGGNEQFF
few | TRBV5-1 | CASSQTSGDITGELFF
few | TRBV12-3/TRBV12-4 | CASSFGLAGGDTQYF
many | TRBV15 | CATSARQGEALNYGYTF
. | TRBV4-1 | CASTLLLRDTEAFF
. | TRBV30 | CAWSRTSGTLDTQYF
few | TRBV5-6 | CASSSGGSGELFF
. | TRBV24-1 | CATSDSYWGANEQFF
few | TRBV6-5 | CASTTPGQAYGYTF
. | TRBV6-2/TRBV6-3 | CASGIQGTKNIQYF
few | TRBV18 | CASSPQTSGTEAFF
. | TRBV7-6 | CASSQGQGLSNQPQHF
. | TRBV6-5 | CASTLHGDDTQYF
many | TRBV5-1 | CASSSFGDVYNEQFF
few | TRBV7-8 | CASSLSGTLIPSGANVLTF
few | TRBV15 | CATSRDRGQYYGYTF
few | TRBV5-4 | CASSLAVTGGETQYF
once | TRBV19 | CASSIAGGPGTQYF
many | TRBV12-3/TRBV12-4 | CASSFLAGPYEQYF
few | TRBV6-1 | CASSEWGKTDTQYF
once | TRBV6-1 | CASSELAGLAGREGLRDGELFF
few | TRBV30 | CAWMGARAFYGYTF
few | TRBV7-2 | CASSLLQGRVNQPQHF
. | TRBV18 | CASSPPGEYGYTF
. | TRBV19 | CASSIAFWGNTEAFF
. | TRBV12-3/TRBV12-4 | CASSPWDGSHEQYF
. | TRBV5-1 | CASSLGQAVRSEQFF
few | TRBV5-1 | CASSPGSKDADTQYF
few | TRBV7-2 | CAITSGAYEQYF
. | TRBV6-2/TRBV6-3 | CASSYNPQGESYNEQFF
few | TRBV4-3 | CASSQDNQGTEAFF
many | TRBV10-3 | CAISASGRGYEQYF
. | TRBV5-1 | CASSLQTSQGETQYF
. | TRBV10-3 | CAISPSGEETQYF
few | TRBV9 | CASSLRQGETQYF
. | TRBV12-3/TRBV12-4 | CASSIARTSGWDEQFF
few | TRBV9 | CASSAILSGANVLTF
. | TRBV7-9 | CASSAPQATNEKLFF
. | TRBV7-3 | CASSPLAGVYNEQFF